Shown below are 25 T cell receptor beta chains from a single sample sequenced in a study of cytomegalovirus exposure and HLA in healthy donors. The PCR ran on 60 Vbeta and 13 Jbeta primers. Libraries were prepared by immunoSEQ multiplex PCR; TCRdb keeps only in-frame clonotypes and omits some of them. The sample lists 150,000 to 200,000 clones, around three quarters occurring once. Sequencing used PBMCs. These receptor sequences come from a woman aged 40 to 50 in good health and CMV-seronegative.

The chain recombines TRBV7-3 with TRBJ2-7; a possible D gene is TRBD2 (5 bases). V shed 0 bases and J shed 0 bases, with 9 bases lying between them. This CDR3 has 15 residues. Germline CDR1 reads SGHTA; CDR2 reads FQGTGA. The DNA of the CDR3 is TGTGCCAGCAGCTTAACAGGAGGCTCCTCCTACGAGCAGTACTTC. Residues: CASSLTGGSSYEQYF.

The gene calls are TRBV5-1 and TRBJ2-7, with D tentatively TRBD2 (6 bases). The CDR3 has 15 residues. The germline V and J ends were trimmed by 3 bases and 7 bases, with 20 bases remaining between them. Germline assignment: CDR1 SGHRS and CDR2 YFSETQ. CDR3 bases: TGCGCCAGCAGCTCCCCCTCGGGACTTCTCCGGGAGCAGTACTTC. Amino acid sequence: CASSSPSGLLREQYF.

This clone was observed a single time. The chain couples TRBV28 to TRBJ2-7; 7 bases align to TRBD1. The germline V gene encodes CDR1 MDHEN and CDR2 SYDVKM. The CDR3 spans 13 residues. The ends lost 6 bases at V and 3 bases at J; junction bases unmatched: 5. CDR3 protein: CASRGQGDYEQYF. The CDR3 region has the DNA TGTGCCAGCAGAGGGCAGGGGGACTACGAGCAGTACTTC.

Written as DNA, the CDR3 is TGTGCCAGCAGCCCCAAAGAGACCCAGTACTTC. Translation: CASSPKETQYF. The rearrangement links TRBV6-5 to TRBJ2-5; D is unclear. The CDR3 spans 11 residues. Germline CDR1 is MNHEY and CDR2 is SVGAGI. V dropped 6 bases and J dropped 3 bases, with 5 bases sitting between them.

The chain carries TRBV28 and TRBJ1-1, with 7 bases aligning to TRBD1. There are 14 residues in the CDR3. V gave up 6 bases and J gave up 5 bases; unmatched junction bases: 9. Germline values: CDR1 MDHEN, CDR2 SYDVKM. DNA of the CDR3: TGTGCCAGCAGCCCCGAGGGGGCGCGGACTGAAGCTTTCTTT. As protein: CASSPEGARTEAFF.

This clone showed up just a few times. The chain combines TRBV5-6 with TRBJ1-2, with 9 positions matching TRBD1. V shed 0 bases and J 6 bases; nucleotides not matched to a gene: 9. The CDR3 covers 16 residues. Germline V gene data show CDR1 as SGHDT and CDR2 as YYEEEE. CDR3: CASSLGRGQGKNGYTF. Here the CDR3 DNA reads TGTGCCAGCAGCTTGGGGAGAGGACAGGGGAAGAATGGCTACACCTTC.

The chain recombines TRBV6-1 with TRBJ1-4; TRBD1 is a possible D gene (5 bases). The V gene lost 7 bases and the J gene lost 8 bases, with 8 bases spanning the gap. This CDR3 region has 11 residues. Germline CDR1 MNHNS, CDR2 SASEGT. CDR3 bases: TGTGCCAGCACAGGGTGGGAAAAACTGTTTTTT. Its protein is CASTGWEKLFF.

This clone has a handful of counts. The chain combines TRBV5-4 with TRBJ1-3, with a possible D match to TRBD1 (5 bases). The length of the CDR3 is 14 residues. Per germline, CDR1 SGHNT and CDR2 YYREEE (reference sequence). V was pared by 4 bases and J by 1 base, with 9 bases between. DNA for the CDR3: TGTGCCAGCAGCATTCAGGGATCTGGAAACACCATATATTTT. Its protein product is CASSIQGSGNTIYF.

The rearrangement links TRBV4-1 to TRBJ2-7, with a possible D match to TRBD2 (5 bases). The length of the CDR3 is 13 residues. With 4 bases removed from V and 0 bases from J, the gap between germline ends came to 7 bases. Germline V gene sequence: CDR1 MGHRA, CDR2 YSYEKL. CDR3 protein: CASSRESSYEQYF. The CDR3 DNA reads TGCGCCAGCAGCCGGGAGAGCTCCTACGAGCAGTACTTC.

This rearrangement joins TRBV4-1 to TRBJ2-6, with D hard to call. V was shortened by 4 bases and J by 3 bases, with 16 bases between the two germline ends. Germline V gene sequence: CDR1 MGHRA, CDR2 YSYEKL. The CDR3 spans 17 residues. The CDR3 region is CASSRPAPSGGANVLTF. The CDR3 region has the DNA TGCGCCAGCAGCCGGCCCGCCCCTAGTGGTGGGGCCAACGTCCTGACTTTC.

The CDR3 spells CASSSGQGWTEAFF. DNA for the CDR3: TGCGCCAGCAGCTCGGGACAGGGGTGGACTGAAGCTTTCTTT. The V gene is TRBV5-1, the J gene TRBJ1-1; 10 bases are a match to TRBD1. CDR1 and CDR2 (germline): SGHRS, YFSETQ. This CDR3 spans 14 amino acids. Trimming took 3 bases from V and 5 from J; bases not matched to a gene: 4.

The chain carries TRBV4-2 and TRBJ2-1, with D possibly matching TRBD1 (5 bases). The CDR3 spans 16 residues. V lost 2 bases and J 6 bases, leaving 17 bases between the germline ends. The germline CDR1 and CDR2 sequences are LGHNA and YNFKEQ. The DNA for the CDR3 is TGTGCCAGCAGCCAACGACCCAGGTCTGGGGCCAATGAGCAGTTCTTC. This codes for CASSQRPRSGANEQFF.

This chain connects TRBV18 to TRBJ1-1; 10 bases fit TRBD1. Germline V CDR1 and CDR2: KGHSH, LQKENI. Trimming cost V 5 bases and J 3 bases; bases outside gene matches: 6. The CDR3 runs 15 residues. The CDR3 DNA reads as TGTGCCAGCTCATCCAGGACAGGGGGACACACTGAAGCTTTCTTT. Translating gives CASSSRTGGHTEAFF.

This clone was seen only once. This chain connects TRBV6-1 to TRBJ1-1; unclear D gene. Germline V CDR1 and CDR2: MNHNS, SASEGT. V shed 6 bases and J shed 3 bases, with 14 bases lying between them. CDR3 length: 14 amino acids. CDR3 nucleotides: TGTGCCAGCAGACCCCTAGACCGTGACACTGAAGCTTTCTTT. It codes for CASRPLDRDTEAFF.

This clone has only a few counts. The V and J genes are TRBV27 and TRBJ2-5; 8 bases are a match to TRBD2. CDR1 is MNHEY and CDR2 is SMNVEV in the germline V gene (reference sequence). Unmatched junction bases numbered 11, after V lost 3 bases and J lost 11 bases. This CDR3 contains 14 residues. CDR3 sequence: CASSLVASGWEQYF. The DNA of the CDR3 is TGTGCCAGCAGTTTGGTGGCTAGCGGGTGGGAGCAGTACTTC.

This clone was recorded a few times. The CDR3 DNA sequence: TGTGCCAGTAGTATAGCCCCCTGGATCAGGGTGGATGCCCAAGGGCGGACTGAAGCTTTCTTT. It specifies CASSIAPWIRVDAQGRTEAFF. The chain uses TRBV19 and TRBJ1-1; maybe TRBD1 (5 bases). The CDR3 is 21 amino acids. Trimming took off 1 base at V and 5 bases at J, with 32 bases between the two ends. The germline CDR1 and CDR2 sequences are LNHDA and SQIVND (reference sequence).

Only a few counts were recorded for this clone. This rearrangement joins TRBV5-1 to TRBJ2-3; D might be TRBD1 (5 bases). Germline V gene data show CDR1 as SGHRS and CDR2 as YFSETQ. The CDR3 has 13 amino acids. Trimming took 3 bases from V and 4 from J, leaving 9 bases between them. The CDR3 loop reads CASSYQGPDTQYF. The CDR3 DNA sequence: TGCGCCAGCAGCTACCAGGGCCCAGATACGCAGTATTTT.

For this clone: At the DNA level, this CDR3 is encoded by other sequences in the same sample as well. Here the CDR3 DNA reads TGCGCCAGCAGCTTGGGTGGCAGACAATACGGCTACACCTTC. Translating it yields CASSLGGRQYGYTF. The rearrangement uses TRBV5-1 and TRBJ1-2; no clear D gene. Germline CDR1 reads SGHRS; CDR2 reads YFSETQ. With 0 bases removed from V and 8 bases from J, the gap between germline ends came to 14 bases. The CDR3 sequence is 14 residues long.

The CDR3 is CASSYRVGEVDTQYF. Here the CDR3 DNA reads TGTGCCAGCAGTTACCGGGTCGGGGAGGTGGATACGCAGTATTTT. The rearrangement links TRBV6-6 to TRBJ2-3, with D maybe TRBD2 (6 bases). Trimming shortened V by 2 bases and J by 6 bases, and 15 bases separated the two germline ends. Germline-derived CDR1 and CDR2 are MNHNY and SVGAGI (reference sequence). The CDR3 is 15 amino acids.

The chain has TRBV5-6 and TRBJ1-2; 7 positions agree with TRBD1. V lost 0 bases to trimming and J lost 6 bases; unmatched junction nucleotides: 2. The CDR3 has 13 amino acids. Germline CDR1 reads SGHDT; CDR2 reads YYEEEE. DNA of the CDR3: TGTGCCAGCAGCTTGGCCGGGACAGATGGCTACACCTTC. As protein: CASSLAGTDGYTF.

The chain joins TRBV7-3 to TRBJ2-7, with D maybe TRBD2 (6 bases). This CDR3 has 14 residues. Germline V gene data show CDR1 as SGHTA and CDR2 as FQGTGA. V was pared by 5 bases and J by 4 bases, with 15 bases between. As DNA, the CDR3 is TGTGCCAGCAGCCCCGGGTCGGGAGAATACGAGCAGTACTTC. Its translation is CASSPGSGEYEQYF.

There are a few counts of this clone. The chain carries TRBV5-1 and TRBJ1-2, with D hard to call. CDR3 length: 14 amino acids. V gave up 0 bases and J gave up 4 bases, with 10 bases separating them. The V gene's germline CDR1 is SGHRS and CDR2 YFSETQ. The CDR3 bases are TGCGCCAGCAGCTTGGAACTGAACTCCTATGGCTACACCTTC. Amino acids: CASSLELNSYGYTF.

The gene calls are TRBV27 and TRBJ2-3; 13 bases are shared with TRBD2. With V trimmed by 3 bases and J by 4 bases, 10 bases remained unmatched. The CDR3 runs to 18 residues. Germline CDR1 reads MNHEY; CDR2 reads SMNVEV (reference sequence). In DNA form, the CDR3 reads TGTGCCAGCAGTTTCTCCCCGGGACTAGCGGGGTACTCAGATACGCAGTATTTT. It specifies CASSFSPGLAGYSDTQYF.

A few counts support this clone. J is TRBJ2-5 and V is TRBV6-5, with 8 bases fitting TRBD1. The better agreement between TRBJ2-7 and the DNA end casts doubt on the J call. The CDR3 is 15 amino acids. Germline V lookup: CDR1 MNHEY, CDR2 SVGAGI. CDR3 residues: CASRKGQGAGYEQYF. For the CDR3, the DNA is TGTGCCAGCAGAAAAGGGCAGGGGGCAGGATACGAGCAGTACTTC.

This clone appeared a single time. The chain recombines TRBV27 with TRBJ2-7; D may be TRBD2 (6 bases). Germline values: CDR1 MNHEY, CDR2 SMNVEV (reference sequence). The CDR3 has 15 amino acids. Trimming stripped 2 bases from V and 1 base from J, with 12 bases between. Here the CDR3 DNA reads TGTGCCAGCAGTTTACAGTCAGGAGGGTCCTACGAGCAGTACTTC. The encoded protein is CASSLQSGGSYEQYF.